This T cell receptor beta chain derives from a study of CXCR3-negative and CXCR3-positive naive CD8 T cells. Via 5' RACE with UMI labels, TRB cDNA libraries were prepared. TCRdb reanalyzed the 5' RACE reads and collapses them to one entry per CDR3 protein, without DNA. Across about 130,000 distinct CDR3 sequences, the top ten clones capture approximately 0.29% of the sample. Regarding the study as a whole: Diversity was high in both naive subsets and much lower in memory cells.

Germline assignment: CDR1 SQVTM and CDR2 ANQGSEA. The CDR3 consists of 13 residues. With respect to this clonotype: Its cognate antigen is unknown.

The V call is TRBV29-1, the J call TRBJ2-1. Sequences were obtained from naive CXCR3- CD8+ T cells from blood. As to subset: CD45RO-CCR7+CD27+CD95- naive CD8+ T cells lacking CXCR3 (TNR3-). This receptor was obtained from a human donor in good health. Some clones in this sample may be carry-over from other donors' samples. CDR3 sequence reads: CSVEAHSYNEQFF.